This TCR beta chain was observed in a study of CD8 T cells in Susac syndrome. Random hexamers were used to reverse transcribe the RNA input (roughly 0.5 to 1 ug). In TCRdb, the immunoSEQ multiplex PCR reads were re-called with MiXCR into one record per CDR3 protein. Counted here are around 280,000 distinct CDR3 sequences, 90% to 95% occurring once; the ten biggest clones make up about 0.07%. While CD8+ and CD4+ T cells were isolated negatively, TEMRA cells were enriched by FACS. J gave up 3 bases and V 3 bases, and 5 bases lay outside the gene matches. This CDR3 is built from 15 residues. The J gene is TRBJ2-1, the V gene TRBV12-3 or TRBV12-4; 7 nucleotides agree with TRBD2. This clonotype originated in a human donor with multiple sclerosis. Sequenced material: CD4+ T cells from PBMCs. Here the CDR3 reads CASSFGGSYYNEQFF. CDR3 sequence (DNA): TGTGCCAGCAGTTTCGGCGGGAGTTACTACAATGAGCAGTTCTTC.